This entry lists 4 T cell receptor beta chains sequenced from one sample in a study of CD8 T cells in Susac syndrome. RNA in amounts of 0.5 to 1 ug was reverse transcribed with random hexamers. TCRdb reanalysed the immunoSEQ multiplex PCR reads using MiXCR and keeps one entry per CDR3 protein. Of about 110,000 distinct CDR3 sequences listed, less than 95% are singletons. Sequenced material: CD8+ T cells from PBMCs. Every receptor here comes from a human donor with Susac syndrome.

The gene calls are TRBV27 and TRBJ2-3; 12 bases are shared with TRBD2. The junction had 11 bases not matched to a gene; V was cut back by 1 base and J by 0 bases. The germline V gene encodes CDR1 MNHEY and CDR2 SMNVEV (reference sequence). The CDR3 consists of 20 residues. The DNA of the CDR3 is TGTGCCAGCAGTTTATATCCTAGCGGGGGGGCCCTGCCTAGCACAGATACGCAGTATTTT. Encoded protein: CASSLYPSGGALPSTDTQYF.

The chain carries TRBV5-4 and TRBJ2-1, with a tentative D call TRBD2 (6 bases). Trimming removed 4 bases at V and 3 bases at J, with 14 bases between. CDR1 and CDR2 (germline): SGHNT, YYREEE (reference sequence). CDR3 length equals 15 residues. CDR3 in amino acids: CASSTGGLRYNEQFF. DNA of the CDR3: TGTGCCAGCAGCACGGGCGGACTACGCTACAATGAGCAGTTCTTC.

The V and J genes are TRBV6-5 and TRBJ2-3; tentatively, D is TRBD1 or TRBD2 (5 bases each). CDR1 is MNHEY, CDR2 SVGAGI, per germline. This CDR3 comprises 13 residues. V lost 7 bases, J lost 6 bases, and 14 bases lay in between. The CDR3 loop reads CASTPGPHDTQYF. The CDR3, as DNA: TGTGCCAGCACTCCGGGACCACACGATACGCAGTATTTT.

DNA for the CDR3: TGTGCCAGCAGCGGGCAGGGCTATTCACCCCTCCACTTT. Protein sequence: CASSGQGYSPLHF. J is TRBJ1-6 and V is TRBV13, with D maybe TRBD1 (5 bases). Germline CDR1 PRHDT, CDR2 FYEKMQ (reference sequence). V was shortened by 5 bases and J by 8 bases, with 10 bases between the two germline ends. The CDR3 runs 13 residues. The whole variable domain, remainder taken from reference TRBV13 and TRBJ1-6, is AAGVIQSPRHLIKEKRETATLKCYPIPRHDTVYWYQQGPGQDPQFLISFYEKMQSDKGSIPDRFSAQQFSDYHSELNMSSLELGDSALYFCASSGQGYSPLHFGNGTRLTVT.